This note documents a single T cell receptor beta chain sequence. What it binds is not known. The time point was: week 11, during vaccination. Alongside topical imiquimod, each dose of vaccine comprised 300 ug of mutant IDH1 20-mer peptide. This specimen belongs to a study of a mutant IDH1 vaccine in newly diagnosed glioma. About the research overall: In weeks 1, 3, 5, 7, 11, 15, 19 and 23, patients were immunized, eight times in all. Previous treatment comprised radiotherapy, temozolomide, or both, mostly both. Vaccination was launched 4-6 weeks after radiotherapy alone, or with temozolomide cycles. The treated group averaged about 41 years old and was roughly 62% male, around 38% female.

Only in-frame clones appear in the TCRdb table, and some are missing; sequencing was by immunoSEQ multiplex PCR. The profile covers over 95,000 clones, with 85% to 90% appearing a single time and roughly 0.55% taken by the ten largest. This receptor was obtained from a woman between 50 and 59 years old with glioma. Sequencing was performed on PBMCs, taken from a glioma patient whose treatment included an IDH1 peptide vaccine.

The CDR3 here is CASSARDSFYNSPLHF. In nucleotides, the CDR3 is TGTGCCAGCAGCGCCCGGGACAGTTTCTATAATTCACCCCTCCACTTT. The V gene is TRBV9, the J gene TRBJ1-6; 7 bases align to TRBD1. The V gene's germline CDR1 is SGDLS and CDR2 YYNGEE. J was trimmed by 3 bases and V by 3 bases; bases with no gene match: 6. The CDR3 totals 16 residues.